The clone carrying this TCR beta chain was detected a few times. Its antigen remains unknown. The data were taken from a study of T cells after yellow fever vaccination. At the level of the study: Preparation used SMART-Seq v4 Ultra Low Input for the low-cell-number fractions.

The CDR3 is 18 amino acids. V lost 0 bases, J lost 6 bases, and 15 bases stayed unmatched. Germline V gene data show CDR1 as MGHRA and CDR2 as YSYEKL. The TCR cDNA carried a universal primer site and UMIs from 5'RACE template switching. Each CDR3 protein gets one entry after TCRdb re-called the 5' RACE reads with MiXCR. The sample includes a few hundred thousand distinct CDR3 sequences, roughly 3.5% of them seen just once. Findings of the study overall: A large majority of primary-vaccination clones showed up again after the booster (approximately 95% CD4, 85% to 90% CD8). Weaker overall, the secondary response nonetheless peaked faster (day 5 versus 15).

This TCR came from a man younger than 30 who received the YFV17D yellow fever vaccine. V usage is TRBV4-1 and J usage is TRBJ1-2; 8 bases match TRBD1. The input for sequencing was PBMCs, taken on the day of the yellow fever booster vaccination. CDR3 nucleotide sequence: TGCGCCAGCAGCCAAGATGTTGTCTTCCAGGGGGCGGAAAATGGCTACACCTTC. This gives the protein CASSQDVVFQGAENGYTF.